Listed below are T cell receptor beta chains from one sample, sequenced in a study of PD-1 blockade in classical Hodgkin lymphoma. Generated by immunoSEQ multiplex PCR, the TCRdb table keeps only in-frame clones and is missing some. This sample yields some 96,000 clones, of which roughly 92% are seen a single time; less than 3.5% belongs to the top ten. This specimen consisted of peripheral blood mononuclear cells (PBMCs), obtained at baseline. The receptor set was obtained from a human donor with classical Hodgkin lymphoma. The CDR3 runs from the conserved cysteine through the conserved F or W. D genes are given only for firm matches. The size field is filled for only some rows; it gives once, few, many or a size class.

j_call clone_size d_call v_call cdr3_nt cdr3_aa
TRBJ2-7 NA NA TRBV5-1 TGCGCCAGCAGCTTCGCTAGCGTCCCGGCCTACGAGCAGTACTTC CASSFASVPAYEQYF
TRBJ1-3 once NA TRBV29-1 TGCAGCGCTAGCTGGGGAGGAAACACCATATATTTT CSASWGGNTIYF
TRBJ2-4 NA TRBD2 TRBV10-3 TGTGCCATCAGTGAGTCGAGGGGACTAGGTGCCAAAAACATTCAGTACTTC CAISESRGLGAKNIQYF
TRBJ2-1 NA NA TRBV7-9 TGTGCCAGCAGCTTCCGGGACTTGTTCAATGAGCAGTTCTTC CASSFRDLFNEQFF
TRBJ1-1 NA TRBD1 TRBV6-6 TGTGCCAGCAGTGTAGACAGGGCTGCTGAAGCTTTCTTT CASSVDRAAEAFF
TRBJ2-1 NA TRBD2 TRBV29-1 TGCAGCGTTGATCCTGGACTAGCGGGAGGAGGGGCTACCTACAATGAGCAGTTCTTC CSVDPGLAGGGATYNEQFF
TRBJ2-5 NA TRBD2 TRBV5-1 TGCGCCAGCAGCCCTTTTTCCCAGGTACTAGCGGGAGTACAAGAGACCCAGTACTTC CASSPFSQVLAGVQETQYF
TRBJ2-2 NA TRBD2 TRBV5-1 TGCGCCAGCAGCCCACGGGAGGGCCTCGGGGAGCTGTTTTTT CASSPREGLGELFF
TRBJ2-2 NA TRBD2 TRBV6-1 TGTGCCAGCAGTCAAGGAGGCGGGAGGGCCTCACACAACACCGGGGAGCTGTTTTTT CASSQGGGRASHNTGELFF
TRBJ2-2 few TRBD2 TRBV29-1 TGCAGCGTTGTGGGACTAGCGGAAAACACCGGGGAGCTGTTTTTT CSVVGLAENTGELFF
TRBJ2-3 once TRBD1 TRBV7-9 TGTGCCAGCAGCGCATACTGGGACAGGGGGCTCTCAGATACGCAGTATTTT CASSAYWDRGLSDTQYF
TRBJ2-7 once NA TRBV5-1 TGCGCCAGCAGCGCCCTACAGAGTTCCTACGAGCAGTACTTC CASSALQSSYEQYF
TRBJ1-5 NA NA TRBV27 TGTGCCAGCAGTCCCATGGGTCAGCCCCAGCATTTT CASSPMGQPQHF
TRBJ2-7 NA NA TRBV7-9 TGTGCCAGCAGCTTATCAGAATCCTACGAGCAGTACTTC CASSLSESYEQYF
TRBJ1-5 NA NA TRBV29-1 TGCAGCGTTGCGGGCAGCAATCAGCCCCAGCATTTT CSVAGSNQPQHF
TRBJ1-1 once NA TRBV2 TGTGCCAGCAGGTGGGGACGGGATTTAACTGAAGCTTTCTTT CASRWGRDLTEAFF
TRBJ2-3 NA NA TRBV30 TGTGCCTGGAGTGCAGTGGTGCAGGGCACGCAGTATTTT CAWSAVVQGTQYF
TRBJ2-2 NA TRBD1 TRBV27 TGTGCCAGCAGTTTACTCATCCGGACAGGGTTGGTCGGGGAGCTGTTTTTT CASSLLIRTGLVGELFF
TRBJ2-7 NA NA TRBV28 TGTGCCAGCAGCCCACAGCACTACTACGAGCAGTACTTC CASSPQHYYEQYF
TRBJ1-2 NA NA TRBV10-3 TGTGCCATCAGTGAGTCGAACCGCGGGGTCGGCTATGGCTACACCTTC CAISESNRGVGYGYTF
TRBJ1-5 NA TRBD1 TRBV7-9 TGTGCCAGCAGCCTTGGGACAGGGGGTTTAGGCAATCAGCCCCAGCATTTT CASSLGTGGLGNQPQHF
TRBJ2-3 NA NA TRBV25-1 TGTGCCAGCACACCGGGTCCCGCGCACGATACGCAGTATTTT CASTPGPAHDTQYF
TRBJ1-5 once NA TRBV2 TGTGCCAGCAGCGCAGCGTACCGGGACTTTAATCAGCCCCAGCATTTT CASSAAYRDFNQPQHF
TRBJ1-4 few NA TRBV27 TGTGCCAGCACAGGGGCAACTAATGAAAAACTGTTTTTT CASTGATNEKLFF
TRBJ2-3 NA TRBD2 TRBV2 TGTGCCAGCGGGACTAGCGGGAGGGCCCCAGATACGCAGTATTTT CASGTSGRAPDTQYF
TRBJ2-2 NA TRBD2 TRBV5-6 TGTGCCAGCAGCTCCGATGGTCTAGCGGTGGGCGCCGGGGAGCTGTTTTTT CASSSDGLAVGAGELFF
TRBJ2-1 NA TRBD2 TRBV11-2 TGTGCCAGCAGCCCGGGACTACACAATGAGCAGTTCTTC CASSPGLHNEQFF
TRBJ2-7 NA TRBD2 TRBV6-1 TGTGCCAGCAGTGAATGGGGACTAGCGGGAGGGGAGCTCTACGAGCAGTACTTC CASSEWGLAGGELYEQYF
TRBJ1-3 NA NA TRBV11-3 TGTGCCAGCAGCTTAGGGCCCGCAGGGGCTGGAAACACCATATATTTT CASSLGPAGAGNTIYF
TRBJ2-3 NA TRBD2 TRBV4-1 TGCGCCAGCAGCCACCCCCCGTCTAGCGGGAGAAAGGATACGCAGTATTTT CASSHPPSSGRKDTQYF
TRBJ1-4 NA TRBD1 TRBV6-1 TGTGCCAGCAGTGAGAATCGGTCTGCGGGACAGAAACTGTTTTTT CASSENRSAGQKLFF
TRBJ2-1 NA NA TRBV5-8 TGTGCCAGCAGCCCCGGACTAAAAATTTACAATGAGCAGTTCTTC CASSPGLKIYNEQFF
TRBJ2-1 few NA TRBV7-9 TGTGCCAGCAGCTCCGGACGAGATCGCGTGTTCTTC CASSSGRDRVFF
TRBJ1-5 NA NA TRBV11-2 TGTGCCAGCAGCTTAAATCCCTCCAGCAATCAGCCCCAGCATTTT CASSLNPSSNQPQHF
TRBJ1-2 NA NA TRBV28 TGTGCCAGCACTCTCGGGGGGGGTACGGCGAGGATCGAGGGCTACACCTTC CASTLGGGTARIEGYTF
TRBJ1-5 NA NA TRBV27 TGTGCCAGCAGTCTACAGGGAGGGCGGCAGCCCCAGCATTTT CASSLQGGRQPQHF
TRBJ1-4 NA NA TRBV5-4 TGTGCCAGCAGCTTGGCAGGGACCCGGGAAAAACTGTTTTTT CASSLAGTREKLFF
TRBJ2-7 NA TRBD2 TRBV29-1 TGCAGCGCCCAGGAGCGGGGGTGGGCCTACGAGCAGTACTTC CSAQERGWAYEQYF
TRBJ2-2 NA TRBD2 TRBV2 TGTGCCAGCAGCGTACTAGCGGGAAACACCGGGGAGCTGTTTTTT CASSVLAGNTGELFF
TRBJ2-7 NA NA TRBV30 TGTGCCTGTTCTCGGGGAGGAGGGGTCGTCCAGTACTTC CACSRGGGVVQYF
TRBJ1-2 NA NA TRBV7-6 TGTGCCAGCAGCTTAGAGCCCGGGGCCTATGGCTACACCTTC CASSLEPGAYGYTF
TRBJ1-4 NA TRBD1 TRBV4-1 TGCGCCAGCAGCCAAGTCGTGGGACAGGGGAGGGAACTGTTTTTT CASSQVVGQGRELFF
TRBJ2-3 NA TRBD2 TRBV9 TGTGCCAGCAGCGTATATGTGGGAGGGCCGTCAGATACGCAGTATTTT CASSVYVGGPSDTQYF
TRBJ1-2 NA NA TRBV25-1 TGTGCCAGCAGTGATCCGGGGATCGCGAACTATGGCTACACCTTC CASSDPGIANYGYTF
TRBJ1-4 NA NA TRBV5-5 TGTGCCAGCAGCTTGGGCATCAATGAAAAACTGTTTTTT CASSLGINEKLFF
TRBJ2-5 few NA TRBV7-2 TGTGCCAGCAGCTTAGATGGCCAAGAGACCCAGTACTTC CASSLDGQETQYF
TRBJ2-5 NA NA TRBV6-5 TGTGCCAGCAACGAGTGGGCAGGGGAAGAGACCCAGTACTTC CASNEWAGEETQYF
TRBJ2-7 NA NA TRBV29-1 TGCAGCGTTGAGGGGGTCTCGGGAGACGAGCAGTACTTC CSVEGVSGDEQYF
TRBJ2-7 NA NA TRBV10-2 TGCGCCAGCAGTTCCGGGACGGGAGTCTACGAGCAGTACTTC CASSSGTGVYEQYF
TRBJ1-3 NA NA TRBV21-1 TGTGCCAGCTTAAGGGGGACCGATGCCTGCTCTGGAAACACCATATATTTT CASLRGTDACSGNTIYF
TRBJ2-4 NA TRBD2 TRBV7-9 TGTGCCAGCAGCTTAGGCAGGGAGGGGTACTTC CASSLGREGYF
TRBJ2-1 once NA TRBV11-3 TGTGCCAGCAGCTTAGCCCCAGACGGGTATGAGCAGTTCTTC CASSLAPDGYEQFF
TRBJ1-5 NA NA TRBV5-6 TGTGCCAGCAGCTACTCCCCCTCGCGCCCCCAGCATTTT CASSYSPSRPQHF
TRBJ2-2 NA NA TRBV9 TGTGCCAGCAGTCCGGGCCTCCCGGCCGGGGAGCTGTTTTTT CASSPGLPAGELFF
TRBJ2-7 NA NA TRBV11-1 TGTGCCAGCAGCTTAGGCCTGGGTCCCCACGAGCAGTACTTC CASSLGLGPHEQYF